This T cell receptor beta chain was recorded in a study of identifying expanded T cells in peripheral blood. During the collection period, no donor immune events like infections were recorded. Losses at the gene ends were 1 base for V and 3 bases for J; bases not matched to a gene: 5. The germline CDR1 and CDR2 sequences are SGHVS and FQNEAQ. The CDR3 consists of 15 residues. Method: immunoSEQ multiplex PCR; TCRdb's copy keeps in-frame clones and lacks some. The data hold 100,000 or so clones, with about 91% observed a single time. Findings of the study overall: Roughly two-week clone count variance significantly increased as total template count grew. Over two and four weeks, about 17 and 20 clones changed, versus more than 1 between replicates.

Turning to this clone: What it binds is unknown.

The receptor was derived from a person between 18 and 75 years old in good health. What was sequenced was blood. The chain couples TRBV7-8 to TRBJ1-2; 7 positions match TRBD1. Written as DNA, the CDR3 is TGTGCCAGCAGCTTAGGGCAGGGGGGCGACTATGGCTACACCTTC. As protein: CASSLGQGGDYGYTF.